These T cell receptor beta chains were read from a single sample in a study of PD-L1 blockade in urothelial cancer. Measured with immunoSEQ multiplex PCR; TCRdb has only the in-frame clones, and not every one. The sample has around 130,000 clones, roughly 84% seen once. The material was PBMCs, obtained around atezolizumab (anti-PD-L1) treatment. The receptor source for this set is a man aged 45-65 years with urothelial cancer. The CDR3 runs from the conserved cysteine through the conserved F or W. A D gene is named only where the DNA matches it firmly. Where a row states a size, it is once, few, many or the class of an expanded clone; other rows omit it.

V: TRBV28; D: TRBD2; size: .; J: TRBJ2-1; CDR3: CASSFSSGRVAVEQFF; DNA: TGTGCCAGCAGTTTTAGTAGCGGGAGAGTGGCCGTTGAGCAGTTCTTC
V: TRBV2; D: TRBD1; size: .; J: TRBJ1-5; CDR3: CASSVQGQSNQPQHF; DNA: TGTGCCAGCAGTGTACAGGGGCAAAGCAATCAGCCCCAGCATTTT
V: TRBV27; D: TRBD1; size: .; J: TRBJ2-7; CDR3: CASRDRGSYEQYF; DNA: TGTGCCAGCCGGGACAGGGGTTCCTACGAGCAGTACTTC
V: TRBV7-2; D: TRBD1; size: .; J: TRBJ2-7; CDR3: CATGQGASYEQYF; DNA: TGTGCAACGGGGCAGGGGGCGTCCTACGAGCAGTACTTC
V: TRBV14; D: TRBD1; size: .; J: TRBJ2-3; CDR3: CASSHPRDSPSGTQYF; DNA: TGTGCCAGCAGCCATCCCCGGGACAGTCCCTCGGGGACGCAGTATTTT
V: TRBV19; D: TRBD1; size: .; J: TRBJ1-5; CDR3: CASKGTGNQPQHF; DNA: TGTGCCAGTAAAGGGACAGGCAATCAGCCCCAGCATTTT
V: TRBV2; D: TRBD1; size: .; J: TRBJ1-6; CDR3: CASRGEGASPLHF; DNA: TGTGCCAGCAGGGGCGAGGGGGCTTCACCCCTCCACTTT
V: TRBV14; D: .; size: .; J: TRBJ2-3; CDR3: CASGPGPTPDTQYF; DNA: TGTGCCAGCGGGCCAGGGCCCACCCCAGATACGCAGTATTTT
V: TRBV6-5; D: TRBD1; size: .; J: TRBJ1-1; CDR3: CASSRPGGGEAFF; DNA: TGTGCCAGCAGTCGACCAGGGGGCGGTGAAGCTTTCTTT
V: TRBV5-5; D: TRBD2; size: .; J: TRBJ2-3; CDR3: CASSLAASTGGMYTQYF; DNA: TGTGCCAGCAGCTTGGCGGCGTCGACGGGAGGAATGTATACGCAGTATTTT
V: TRBV5-6; D: TRBD1; size: .; J: TRBJ2-5; CDR3: CASSLMTGTGYQETQYF; DNA: TGTGCCAGCAGCTTGATGACCGGGACAGGATACCAAGAGACCCAGTACTTC
V: TRBV6-5; D: .; size: .; J: TRBJ2-1; CDR3: CASSLPGLNNEQFF; DNA: TGTGCCAGCAGCTTGCCCGGACTGAACAATGAGCAGTTCTTC
V: TRBV7-6; D: .; size: once; J: TRBJ2-2; CDR3: CASSSWTANTGELFF; DNA: TGTGCCAGCAGCTCATGGACAGCGAACACCGGGGAGCTGTTTTTT
V: TRBV18; D: TRBD2; size: .; J: TRBJ2-3; CDR3: CASSPAAGARNTQYF; DNA: TGTGCCAGCTCACCAGCAGCGGGAGCGCGGAATACGCAGTATTTT
V: TRBV5-6; D: .; size: few; J: TRBJ2-3; CDR3: CASSPGGLYTQYF; DNA: TGTGCCAGCAGTCCCGGGGGATTATATACGCAGTATTTT
V: TRBV5-1; D: TRBD1; size: .; J: TRBJ2-7; CDR3: CASSSAGGSYEQYF; DNA: TGCGCCAGCAGCTCCGCAGGGGGCTCCTACGAGCAGTACTTC
V: TRBV29-1; D: .; size: .; J: TRBJ2-6; CDR3: CSVIIQVTLSGANVLTF; DNA: TGCAGCGTAATCATACAGGTGACCCTCTCTGGGGCCAACGTCCTGACTTTC
V: TRBV7-9; D: TRBD1; size: .; J: TRBJ2-5; CDR3: CASSLGGQGKETQYF; DNA: TGTGCCAGCAGCTTAGGGGGACAGGGGAAAGAGACCCAGTACTTC
V: TRBV6-1; D: TRBD1; size: .; J: TRBJ1-6; CDR3: CAIRPRDRGFSPLHF; DNA: TGTGCCATCCGGCCCCGGGACAGGGGGTTTTCACCCCTCCACTTT
V: TRBV28; D: TRBD1; size: .; J: TRBJ1-1; CDR3: CASRAGQGITEAFF; DNA: TGTGCCAGCAGGGCGGGACAGGGGATTACTGAAGCTTTCTTT
V: TRBV27; D: TRBD1; size: .; J: TRBJ2-5; CDR3: CASSPRIGTASTQYF; DNA: TGTGCCAGCAGTCCGCGAATCGGGACAGCGTCTACCCAGTACTTC
V: TRBV6-6; D: TRBD1; size: once; J: TRBJ2-1; CDR3: CASSSRTGGLYNEQFF; DNA: TGTGCCAGCAGTAGCAGGACAGGGGGCCTCTACAATGAGCAGTTCTTC
V: TRBV5-1; D: TRBD1; size: .; J: TRBJ2-7; CDR3: CASSRGRQGASYEQYF; DNA: TGCGCCAGCAGCCGAGGAAGACAGGGGGCCTCCTACGAGCAGTACTTC
V: TRBV28; D: TRBD2; size: .; J: TRBJ2-1; CDR3: CASSPQLGRDEQFF; DNA: TGTGCCAGCAGTCCGCAGCTCGGGAGGGATGAGCAGTTCTTC
V: TRBV5-6; D: .; size: .; J: TRBJ1-5; CDR3: CASSLGQISNQPQHF; DNA: TGTGCCAGCAGCTTGGGACAGATTAGCAATCAGCCCCAGCATTTT
V: TRBV9; D: TRBD2; size: once; J: TRBJ2-1; CDR3: CASSALAGANEQFF; DNA: TGTGCCAGCAGCGCCCTAGCGGGAGCTAATGAGCAGTTCTTC